This TCR beta chain was documented in a study of T cell responses to AZD1222 COVID-19 vaccine. CDR1 is MNHEY and CDR2 is SMNVEV in the germline V gene (reference sequence). Unmatched junction bases numbered 8, after V lost 7 bases and J lost 9 bases. This CDR3 spans 13 amino acids. Measured with immunoSEQ multiplex PCR; TCRdb has only the in-frame clones, and not every one. The table lists roughly 150,000 clones, around 90% of them singletons, with roughly 4.6% in the top ten. Sequenced material: peripheral blood, taken on day 0 of AZD1222 vaccination. J is TRBJ2-1 and V is TRBV27; 8 bases fit TRBD2. The clonotype originates from an adult in good health. The CDR3 DNA is TGTGCCAGCACTTCTTCGGGGGGGTTTGAGCAGTTCTTC. This codes for CASTSSGGFEQFF.